A selection of T cell receptor beta chains follows, all from one sample in a study of metastatic and nonmetastatic thyroid tumors. TCRdb re-called clones from the PCR reads using MiXCR. The table lists around 28,000 clones, 25% to 30% of them singletons, with about 32% in the top ten. Sequencing was performed on blood. These receptors came from a female donor with papillary thyroid cancer or a benign thyroid nodule (not recorded which). Some clones in this sample may be carry-over from other donors' samples. Both conserved end residues are part of each CDR3. The D gene is left open where the match is weak. Only some rows state a clone size, as once, few, many or a class for expanded clones.

clone_size j_call d_call v_call cdr3_nt cdr3_aa
. TRBJ2-1 TRBD2 TRBV20-1 TGCAGTGCTACGGGACTAGCGGGAGGCCGGAGTGAGCAGTTCTTC CSATGLAGGRSEQFF
few TRBJ2-1 . TRBV6-2/TRBV6-3 TGTGCCAGCAGTTATTTTTCGCGAAGCTCCTACAATGAGCAGTTCTTC CASSYFSRSSYNEQFF
. TRBJ2-1 TRBD2 TRBV2 TGTGCCAGCAGTGACTCGAGCGGGGGGCGCAATGAGCAGTTCTTC CASSDSSGGRNEQFF
many TRBJ1-1 . TRBV7-9 TGTGCCAGCAGCTACGGACAGACGAACACTGAAGCTTTCTTT CASSYGQTNTEAFF
many TRBJ2-2 . TRBV13 TGTGCCAGCAGCTTAGGGGGACTGGCGAGCACCGGGGAGCTGTTTTTT CASSLGGLASTGELFF
. TRBJ2-3 . TRBV6-2/TRBV6-3 TGTGCCAGCAGCCGGACCGGGGTAGATACGCAGTATTTT CASSRTGVDTQYF
. TRBJ2-1 . TRBV6-1 TGTGCCAGCAGTTCGAGCTTAGAAGAGCAGTTCTTC CASSSSLEEQFF
many TRBJ2-2 TRBD1 TRBV4-2 TGTGCCAGCAGCCACTTGAGAACAGGGGGGAGCACCGGGGAGCTGTTTTTT CASSHLRTGGSTGELFF
medium-sized TRBJ2-7 . TRBV15 TGTGCCACCAGCAGAGCCCAGGGACTTTACTACGAGCAGTACTTC CATSRAQGLYYEQYF
. TRBJ2-2 . TRBV4-1 TGCGCCAGCAGCCAAGGGCCGGGACAATCGAACACCGGGGAGCTGTTTTTT CASSQGPGQSNTGELFF
. TRBJ2-3 . TRBV5-1 TGCGCCAGCAGCTGGGGCGCTAGCACAGATACGCAGTATTTT CASSWGASTDTQYF
. TRBJ2-2 TRBD2 TRBV30 TGTGCCTGGAGTTTCCTAGCGGGGACCGGGGAGCTGTTTTTT CAWSFLAGTGELFF
many TRBJ2-7 TRBD2 TRBV5-1 TGCGCCTCCGGGACTAGCGGCTACGAGCAGTACTTC CASGTSGYEQYF
. TRBJ1-2 . TRBV30 TGTGCCTGGAGTGTAGGGGTATGGGGCTACACCTTC CAWSVGVWGYTF
many TRBJ2-1 . TRBV28 TGTGCCAGCACGGGGAACTCCTACAATGAGCAGTTCTTC CASTGNSYNEQFF
. TRBJ2-3 TRBD2 TRBV13 TGTGCCAGCACTCCAGGGACTAGCTTGAATACGCAGTATTTT CASTPGTSLNTQYF